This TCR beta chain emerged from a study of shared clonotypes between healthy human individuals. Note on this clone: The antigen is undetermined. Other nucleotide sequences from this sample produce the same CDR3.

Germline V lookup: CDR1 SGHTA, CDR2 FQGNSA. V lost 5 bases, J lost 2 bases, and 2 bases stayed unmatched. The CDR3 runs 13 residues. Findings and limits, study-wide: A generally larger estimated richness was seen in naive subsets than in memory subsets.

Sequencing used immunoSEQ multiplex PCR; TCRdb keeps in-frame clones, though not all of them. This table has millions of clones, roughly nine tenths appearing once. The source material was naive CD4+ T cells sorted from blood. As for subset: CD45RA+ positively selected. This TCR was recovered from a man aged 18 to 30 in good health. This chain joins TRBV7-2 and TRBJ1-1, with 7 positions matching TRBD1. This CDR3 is CASSRDRNTEAFF. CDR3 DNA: TGTGCCAGCAGCCGGGACAGAAACACTGAAGCTTTCTTT.